Included here is one T cell receptor (beta chain) sequence, with context. The antigen remains unidentified. This sample was included in a study of T cell responses to AZD1222 COVID-19 vaccine. Across the whole study: Second-dose recipients at about 4 or about 12 weeks were treated as one pooled group. Findings of the study overall: Researchers report vaccine-associated CD4 TCRs spanning spike, with dominance at 160-218 and 743-854. The study identified only five or six AZD1222 recipients as seropositive at baseline. Unmutated variant regions are reportedly the target of nearly half of TCRs that are spike-specific.

Only in-frame clones appear in the TCRdb table, and some are missing; sequencing was by immunoSEQ multiplex PCR. The sample consists of some 150,000 clones, under 95% of them appearing once. The CDR3 sequence is 15 residues long. Trimming took 6 bases from V and 4 from J; bases not matched to a gene: 9. Germline V gene data show CDR1 as SNHLY and CDR2 as FYNNEI. This TCR came from an adult in good health. The chain couples TRBV2 to TRBJ2-1; 7 nucleotides agree with TRBD1. The sequenced sample was peripheral blood, obtained on day 0 of AZD1222 vaccination. In nucleotides, the CDR3 is TGTGCCAGCAGCCCACAGGGGAGAATTTACAATGAGCAGTTCTTC. The encoded protein is CASSPQGRIYNEQFF.